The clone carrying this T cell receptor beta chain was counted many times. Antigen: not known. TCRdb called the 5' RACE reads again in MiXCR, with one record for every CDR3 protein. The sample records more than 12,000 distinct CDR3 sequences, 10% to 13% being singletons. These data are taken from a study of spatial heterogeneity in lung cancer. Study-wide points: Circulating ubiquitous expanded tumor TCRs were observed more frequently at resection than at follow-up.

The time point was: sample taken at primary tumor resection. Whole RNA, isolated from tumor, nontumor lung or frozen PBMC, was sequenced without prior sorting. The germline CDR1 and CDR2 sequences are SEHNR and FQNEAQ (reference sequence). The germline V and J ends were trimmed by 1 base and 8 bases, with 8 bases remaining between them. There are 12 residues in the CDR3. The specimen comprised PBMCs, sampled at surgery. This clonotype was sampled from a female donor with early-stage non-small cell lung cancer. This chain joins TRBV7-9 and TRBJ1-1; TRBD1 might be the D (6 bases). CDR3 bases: TGTGCCAGCAGCTTAGAGGGGGACGAAGCTTTCTTT. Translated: CASSLEGDEAFF.